The 21 T cell receptor beta chains reported below all come from one sample, sequenced in a study of regulatory T cells in long-lasting Graves disease. Construction of the TCR beta libraries employed iRepertoire HTBI primers in conjunction with Arm-PCR of CDR3 regions. TCRdb reprocessed the multiplex PCR reads with MiXCR, giving one entry per CDR3 protein. The repertoire has some 320,000 distinct CDR3 sequences, 18% of them found once; the top ten carry less than 45%. The time point: newly diagnosed GD, antithyroid drugs for less than 3 months. From RNA extracted from PBMCs, the TCR library was made. The sequenced sample was peripheral blood mononuclear cells (PBMCs), obtained at new diagnosis, from a patient treated with antithyroid drugs. The source of these receptors is a female donor with Graves disease.

The chain uses TRBV20-1 and TRBJ2-3; 11 bases line up with TRBD2. V was pared by 6 bases and J by 2 bases, with 7 bases of the junction left unmatched. CDR1 and CDR2 from the germline V gene are DFQATT and SNEGSKA (reference sequence). The CDR3 extends over 15 amino acids. This chain's CDR3 is CSARGLAGYTDTQYF. CDR3 sequence (DNA): TGCAGTGCCCGAGGACTAGCGGGCTACACAGATACGCAGTATTTT.

This clonotype was detected ten times or more. As DNA, the CDR3 is TGCAGTGCTAGAGGGGCAGGGGGCGCCAATCGCGGTGAAGCTTTCTTT. It codes for CSARGAGGANRGEAFF. The chain carries TRBV20-1 and TRBJ1-1; the match to TRBD1 covers 8 bases. CDR1 is DFQATT, CDR2 SNEGSKA, per germline (reference sequence). The length of the CDR3 is 16 residues. V dropped 1 base and J dropped 7; count of bases not matched to a gene: 14.

The V and J genes are TRBV4-2 and TRBJ2-7; 10 nucleotides line up with TRBD1. V lost 0 bases to trimming and J lost 13 bases; unmatched junction nucleotides: 6. The V gene's germline CDR1 is LGHNA and CDR2 YNFKEQ. This CDR3 spans 13 amino acids. DNA for the CDR3: TGTGCCAGCAGCCAAGATCAGGACAGGGGGTTATACTTC. Its translation is CASSQDQDRGLYF.

This clonotype was seen more than once but under ten times. This rearrangement joins TRBV6-5 to TRBJ1-5; D is unresolved. Trimming cost V 2 bases and J 4 bases, with 6 bases left between them. Germline V gives CDR1 MNHEY, CDR2 SVGAGI. CDR3 length equals 13 residues. This CDR3 is CASSYRENQPQHF. The CDR3, as DNA: TGTGCCAGCAGTTACCGGGAAAATCAGCCCCAGCATTTT.

The chain couples TRBV19 to TRBJ2-1; 10 bases agree with TRBD1. Losses at the gene ends were 7 bases for V and 7 bases for J; bases not matched to a gene: 10. CDR3 length: 15 amino acids. CDR1 is LNHDA, CDR2 SQIVND, per germline (reference sequence). The CDR3 DNA is TGTGCCAGTACCCATCCGGGACAGGGGTTGAATGAGCAGTTCTTC. It is translated as CASTHPGQGLNEQFF. The variable domain in full, with the rest retrieved from reference TRBV19 and TRBJ2-1, is DGGITQSPKYLFRKEGQNVTLSCEQNLNHDAMYWYRQDPGQGLRLIYYSQIVNDFQKGDIAEGYSVSREKKESFPLTVTSAQKNPTAFYLCASTHPGQGLNEQFFGPGTRLTVL.

This clonotype was recorded many times. V and J are TRBV19 and TRBJ2-2; D ambiguous. V lost 3 bases and J 2 bases, leaving 10 bases between the germline ends. CDR1 and CDR2 (germline): LNHDA, SQIVND (reference sequence). The CDR3 is made up of 15 amino acids. The CDR3 DNA is TGTGCCAGTAGTATCACACAGATTAACACCGGGGAGCTGTTTTTT. As protein: CASSITQINTGELFF.

This clonotype was counted at least ten times. CDR3 sequence (DNA): TGTGCCAGCAGTAAACTAGCGGGAGGGCCGAGCAATGAGCAGTTCTTC. Protein: CASSKLAGGPSNEQFF. This chain joins TRBV7-8 and TRBJ2-1, with 13 nucleotides matching TRBD2. CDR1 and CDR2 (germline): SGHVS, FQNEAQ. The CDR3 consists of 16 residues. The V gene end was trimmed by 6 bases and the J gene end by 6 bases; junction bases not matched to a gene: 8.

This clonotype has a count of ten or more. V usage is TRBV12-3 or TRBV12-4 and J usage is TRBJ2-3; the match to TRBD2 covers 10 bases. The CDR3 covers 16 residues. V was clipped by 5 bases and J by 2 bases; unmatched bases: 7. The CDR3 DNA is TGTGCCAGCAGTCCCCGGACTAGCGGACTCACAGATACGCAGTATTTT. Its protein product is CASSPRTSGLTDTQYF.

This clonotype was counted at least ten times. The rearrangement links TRBV28 to TRBJ1-2; 7 positions match TRBD1. The CDR3 sequence is 13 residues long. Germline V gene data show CDR1 as MDHEN and CDR2 as SYDVKM. With 5 bases clipped from V and 10 bases from J, the junction kept 10 bases outside the gene matches. The CDR3 loop is CASSALTGAVYTF. CDR3 nucleotides: TGTGCCAGCAGTGCCCTCACAGGGGCTGTCTACACCTTC.

This clonotype occurred many times. V usage is TRBV20-1 and J usage is TRBJ2-7, with D perhaps matching TRBD1 (6 bases). The V gene lost 0 bases and the J gene lost 0 bases, with 12 bases spanning the gap. The CDR3 totals 15 residues. Per germline, CDR1 DFQATT and CDR2 SNEGSKA (reference sequence). The CDR3 is CSARDRDTSSYEQYF. CDR3 sequence (DNA): TGCAGTGCTAGAGACCGGGACACGAGCTCCTACGAGCAGTACTTC.

In its sample, this clonotype was seen many times. J is TRBJ1-5 and V is TRBV28; 7 bases match TRBD1. The CDR3 has 16 amino acids. CDR1 is MDHEN and CDR2 is SYDVKM in the germline V gene. J was trimmed by 4 bases and V by 3 bases; bases with no gene match: 9. The CDR3 is CASSLPGRGENQPQHF. CDR3 bases: TGTGCCAGCAGTTTGCCCGGCAGGGGGGAGAATCAGCCCCAGCATTTT.

This rearrangement joins TRBV7-9 to TRBJ2-1; perhaps TRBD1 as D (5 bases). The germline gives CDR1 SEHNR, CDR2 FQNEAQ (reference sequence). This CDR3 is 17 amino acids long. Deletions cut 1 base from V and 7 bases from J, with 20 bases between. CDR3 in amino acids: CASSLGGAGGHCNEQFF. In nucleotides, the CDR3 is TGTGCCAGCAGCTTAGGCGGAGCTGGCGGACATTGTAATGAGCAGTTCTTC.

V is TRBV5-1 and J is TRBJ2-7; 7 bases align to TRBD1. CDR3 length: 14 amino acids. In germline, CDR1 is SGHRS, CDR2 YFSETQ. Trimming removed 4 bases from V and 3 bases from J; junction bases left unmatched: 7. The CDR3 is CASSPTGVYYEQYF. The CDR3 DNA reads as TGCGCCAGCAGCCCTACAGGGGTTTACTACGAGCAGTACTTC.

This chain uses TRBV5-1 with TRBJ2-2; perhaps TRBD2 as D (5 bases). The germline V gene encodes CDR1 SGHRS and CDR2 YFSETQ. This CDR3 spans 16 amino acids. V was cut by 0 bases and J by 4 bases, with 13 bases left in between. The CDR3 reads CASSLGALAATGELFF. The CDR3 DNA sequence: TGCGCCAGCAGCTTGGGGGCTCTAGCAGCCACCGGGGAGCTGTTTTTT.

This clonotype was picked up many times. The chain couples TRBV11-2 to TRBJ2-3; D not certain. V lost 1 base to trimming and J lost 4 bases, with 18 bases between them. Germline V gene lookup returns CDR1 SGHAT and CDR2 FQNNGV. CDR3 length: 17 amino acids. The CDR3, as DNA: TGTGCCAGCAGCTTAGTCTCTGATGGCCCGCGCCCAGATACGCAGTATTTT. Translated: CASSLVSDGPRPDTQYF. The whole variable domain, filled in from reference TRBV11-2 and TRBJ2-3, reads EAGVAQSPRYKIIEKRQSVAFWCNPISGHATLYWYQQILGQGPKLLIQFQNNGVVDDSQLPKDRFSAERLKGVDSTLKIQPAKLEDSAVYLCASSLVSDGPRPDTQYFGPGTRLTVL.

There are many counts of this clonotype. This chain links TRBV29-1 with TRBJ2-1, with 14 bases fitting TRBD2. This CDR3 spans 15 amino acids. V was pared by 5 bases and J by 7 bases, with 7 bases of the junction left unmatched. The germline V gene has CDR1 SQVTM and CDR2 ANQGSEA. This chain's CDR3 is CSVPRLAGGRNEQFF. In DNA form, the CDR3 reads TGCAGCGTTCCAAGACTAGCGGGAGGGCGTAATGAGCAGTTCTTC.

This clonotype appeared a few times. CDR3 in DNA: TGCGCCAGCAGCCCTACCGGCGAGGCCAAAAACATTCAGTACTTC. The encoded protein is CASSPTGEAKNIQYF. The chain combines TRBV5-1 with TRBJ2-4; D remains ambiguous. Deletions cut 4 bases from V and 1 base from J, with 12 bases between. Germline values: CDR1 SGHRS, CDR2 YFSETQ. This CDR3 is 15 amino acids long.

This clonotype was seen many times. The V gene is TRBV25-1, the J gene TRBJ2-2, with 9 nucleotides matching TRBD1. The CDR3 is 19 residues long. CDR1 and CDR2 (germline): MGHDK, SYGVNS. V lost 1 base and J lost 1; bases outside the gene matches: 10. The CDR3 spells CASSESHRGRWMNTGELFF. Here the CDR3 DNA reads TGTGCCAGCAGTGAATCCCACAGGGGGCGCTGGATGAACACCGGGGAGCTGTTTTTT.

This clonotype was seen only a few times. The chain has TRBV6-1 and TRBJ1-5, with TRBD1 matching over 8 bases. V gave up 3 bases and J gave up 2 bases; unmatched junction bases: 6. Germline V lookup: CDR1 MNHNS, CDR2 SASEGT. The CDR3 runs to 16 residues. The CDR3 is CASSEVGQGGNQPQHF. The CDR3 bases are TGTGCCAGCAGTGAGGTAGGACAGGGTGGCAATCAGCCCCAGCATTTT.

The V call is TRBV6-1, the J call TRBJ1-1; a possible D gene is TRBD1 (6 bases). Trimming cost V 6 bases and J 4 bases, with 12 bases left between them. Looked up from germline, CDR1 is MNHNS and CDR2 is SASEGT. The CDR3 length is 13 residues. The CDR3 nucleotides are TGTGCCAGCAGAAGCCAGGGGAGCACTGAAGCTTTCTTT. Translation: CASRSQGSTEAFF.

This clonotype was observed a few times. A much larger clone lies a single base off, so this may be a read error. The gene calls are TRBV6-2 or TRBV6-3 and TRBJ2-6, with D uncertain. The germline V gene has CDR1 MNHEY and CDR2 SVGEGT. This CDR3 region has 15 residues. The CDR3 DNA reads as TGTGCCAGCAGCCCTGAACGCTCTGGGGTCAACGTCCTGACTTTC. Protein sequence: CASSPERSGVNVLTF.